This T cell receptor beta chain was sequenced during a study of blood T cell repertoires in COVID-19 (dated by TCRdb to 2018 to 2021). General notes on the study: Collaborator samples came from the United States, Italy and Spain and covered acute and convalescent phases of COVID-19. The prospective study material was composed of cDNA or gDNA derived from T cells, B-cell-depleted T cells, or PBMCs. Deeply sampled blood TCRbeta repertoires from subjects exposed to, actively infected with, or recovered from COVID-19 were included in the dataset. The repertoires were made available in a free public database intended to serve as a resource for research on the immune response to SARS-CoV-2. Samples came from the ongoing ImmuneRACE study (first 160 participants) plus 1,254 subjects from 6 global collaborators. The sample metadata nearly always contained a de-identified subject ID, COVID-19 status, age in years and sex. Where HLA class I and class II types were available, the types were taken from metadata supplied by the sample provider, not from assay-based typing.

Results the study describes overall, beyond this receptor: Clinical and demographic metadata were provided uncurated, with the amount varying by source and participant.

Concerning this clone: It lacks a known antigen. Per-nucleotide qualities are absent, and no much larger clonotype sits a single base away.

TCRbeta CDR3 regions were amplified from genomic DNA by means of the immunoSEQ Assay, a bias-controlled multiplex PCR. On the study's bioinformatics: Nucleated cell counts per sample were estimated from amplification of reference gene primers within the assay. To quantify the absolute abundance of each unique TCRbeta CDR3 rearrangement, sequence reads were collapsed and filtered. For each sample, productive Simpson clonality was calculated as the square root of Simpson's diversity index across productive rearrangements. TCRdb retrieved this table from immuneACCESS and kept in-frame rearrangements only. Not all clones are present; in checked studies, unresolved V genes account for under half, and no reason is known for the remainder. That table supplies the V and J calls and clone size; D and trimming were determined from the DNA. A total of roughly 150,000 clones appear in this sample, 60% to 85% of them only once. Roughly 8.7% of the sample is taken by the ten largest.

Collaborating institutions collected whole blood in K2EDTA tubes following their own protocols. For TCRbeta analysis, collaborators shipped samples as frozen whole blood, isolated PBMCs, or DNA extracted from either of those sample types. The CDR3 sequence holds 16 residues, the cysteine and phenylalanine included. Of the read, only the CDR3 DNA is kept; its 48 bases are in frame from base 1. The germline V gene encodes CDR1 DFQATT and CDR2 SNEGSKA (reference sequence). Relative to germline, V is missing 6 bases and J is missing 5 bases, with 13 bases of the junction outside any gene match. Here the chain combines TRBV20-1 and TRBJ2-1; a stretch of 10 junction bases matches TRBD2. Sequencing input: peripheral blood. This sequence originates from a man aged 45-60 years with active or convalescent COVID-19. The DNA sequence is TGCAGTGCCAGTCCCTCCGGCCTAGCGGGGGACAATGAGCAGTTCTTC. Its translation reads: CSASPSGLAGDNEQFF.